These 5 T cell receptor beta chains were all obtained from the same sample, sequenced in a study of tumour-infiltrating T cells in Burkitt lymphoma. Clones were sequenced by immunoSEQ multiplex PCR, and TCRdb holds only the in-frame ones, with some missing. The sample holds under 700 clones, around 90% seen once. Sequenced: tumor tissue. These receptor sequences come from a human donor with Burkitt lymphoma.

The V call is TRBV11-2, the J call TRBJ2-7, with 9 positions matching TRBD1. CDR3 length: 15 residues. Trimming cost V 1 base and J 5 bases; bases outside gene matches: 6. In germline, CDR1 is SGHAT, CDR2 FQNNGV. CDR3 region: CASSLVGTGFDEQYF. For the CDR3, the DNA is TGTGCCAGCAGCTTAGTTGGGACAGGGTTCGACGAGCAGTACTTC.

Here the CDR3 reads CASSEQGITDTQYF. CDR3 bases: TGTGCCAGCAGTGAGCAGGGGATCACAGATACGCAGTATTTT. V and J are TRBV2 and TRBJ2-3; possible D gene TRBD1, 6 bases. The CDR3 extends over 14 amino acids. Germline V gene data show CDR1 as SNHLY and CDR2 as FYNNEI. Between the trimmed V and J ends, which lost 3 bases and 2 bases, there was a span of 9 bases.

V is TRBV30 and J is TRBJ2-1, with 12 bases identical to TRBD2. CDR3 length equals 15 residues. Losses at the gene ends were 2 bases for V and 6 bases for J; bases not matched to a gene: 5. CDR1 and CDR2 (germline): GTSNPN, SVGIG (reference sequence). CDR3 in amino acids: CAWSRSGLAGNEQFF. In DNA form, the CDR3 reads TGTGCCTGGAGTCGTTCGGGACTAGCGGGCAATGAGCAGTTCTTC.

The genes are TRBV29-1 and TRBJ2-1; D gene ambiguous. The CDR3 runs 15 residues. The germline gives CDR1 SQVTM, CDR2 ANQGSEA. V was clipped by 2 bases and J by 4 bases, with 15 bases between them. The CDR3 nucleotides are TGCAGCGTTGAACGTTCAGGTATGGAGTACAATGAGCAGTTCTTC. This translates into CSVERSGMEYNEQFF.

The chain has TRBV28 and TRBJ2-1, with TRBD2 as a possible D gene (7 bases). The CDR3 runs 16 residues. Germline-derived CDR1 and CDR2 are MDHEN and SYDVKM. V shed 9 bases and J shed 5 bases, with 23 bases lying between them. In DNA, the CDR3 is TGTGCCAGTTCAAGGTTGTGGGAGGGGGAGGACAATGAGCAGTTCTTC. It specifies CASSRLWEGEDNEQFF.